Listed below are T cell receptor beta chains from one sample, sequenced in a study of post-analysis software for immune sequencing data. TCRdb reprocessed the PCR reads via MiXCR and lists one record per CDR3 protein. This sample carries a few hundred thousand distinct CDR3 sequences, 34% of them seen once, and the ten largest clones take 4.5% to 7.5%. The specimen sequenced was blood. The receptors were gathered from a girl aged 2 to 17 with multiple sclerosis. CDR3s include the opening cysteine and the closing phenylalanine or tryptophan. D genes are given only for firm matches. Clone size is given for some rows only: seen once, a few or many times, or a class if the clone is expanded.

>NA|TRBJ1-4|NA|TRBV11-2
CASSLGRVHEKLFF
TGTGCCAGCAGCTTAGGCAGGGTGCATGAAAAACTGTTTTTT
>TRBD2|TRBJ2-1|NA|TRBV20-1
CSAPTLDGTSGGSLYNEQFF
TGCAGTGCCCCAACTCTTGACGGGACTAGCGGGGGTTCCCTCTACAATGAGCAGTTCTTC
>NA|TRBJ2-4|few|TRBV3-1
CASSPSAAKNIQYF
TGTGCCAGCAGCCCCTCGGCAGCCAAAAACATTCAGTACTTC
>TRBD1|TRBJ1-2|few|TRBV5-1
CASGEHGRTGLGYTF
TGCGCCAGCGGTGAGCACGGACGGACAGGGCTGGGCTACACCTTC
>TRBD2|TRBJ2-3|few|TRBV20-1
CSARHLGGDDTQYF
TGCAGTGCTAGACATTTGGGGGGGGATGATACGCAGTATTTT
>TRBD1|TRBJ2-3|few|TRBV10-3
CAISDSTGDLRANPTDTQYF
TGTGCCATCAGTGACTCGACAGGGGATCTACGGGCCAATCCCACAGATACGCAGTATTTT
>NA|TRBJ2-3|once|TRBV15
CATSRDKDSTDTQYF
TGTGCCACCAGCAGAGATAAAGATAGCACAGATACGCAGTATTTT
>TRBD2|TRBJ2-3|few|TRBV20-1
CSARRGGLGDTQYF
TGCAGTGCACGACGGGGGGGGCTAGGAGATACGCAGTATTTT
>TRBD1|TRBJ2-5|many|TRBV20-1
CSAGGQQETQYF
TGCAGTGCTGGGGGACAGCAAGAGACCCAGTACTTC
>NA|TRBJ1-2|NA|TRBV5-1
CASSAGLGMAYGYTF
TGCGCCAGCAGCGCAGGGTTAGGGATGGCCTATGGCTACACCTTC
>TRBD1|TRBJ2-3|NA|TRBV6-2/TRBV6-3
CDSSIQGGGTDTQYF
TGTGACAGCAGTATACAGGGGGGAGGCACAGATACGCAGTATTTT
>TRBD1|TRBJ1-2|few|TRBV9
CASSVPSDRFGYTF
TGTGCCAGCAGCGTACCATCGGACAGGTTTGGCTACACCTTC
>NA|TRBJ2-7|NA|TRBV6-6
CASSFPGTGRHEQYF
TGTGCCAGCAGTTTCCCCGGGACTGGTCGGCACGAGCAGTACTTC
>NA|TRBJ1-1|few|TRBV6-5
CASSYQAPNTEAFF
TGTGCCAGCAGTTACCAGGCACCGAACACTGAAGCTTTCTTT
>NA|TRBJ1-2|NA|TRBV7-8
CASSLVHEGYGYTF
TGTGCCAGCAGCTTAGTTCATGAGGGATATGGCTACACCTTC
>NA|TRBJ1-2|few|TRBV7-2
CASSLASGQRYGYTF
TGTGCCAGCAGCTTAGCGAGTGGACAGCGCTATGGCTACACCTTC
>NA|TRBJ2-7|NA|TRBV4-1
CASSQGPSYPTSYEQYF
TGCGCCAGCAGCCAAGGGCCCAGCTACCCTACCTCCTACGAGCAGTACTTC
>TRBD2|TRBJ2-1|few|TRBV29-1
CSVDWGGSYNEQFF
TGCAGCGTTGATTGGGGGGGCTCCTACAATGAGCAGTTCTTC
>TRBD1|TRBJ1-1|NA|TRBV5-1
CASSLGQGVEAFF
TGCGCCAGCAGCCTTGGACAGGGGGTTGAAGCTTTCTTT
>TRBD1|TRBJ2-5|NA|TRBV5-6
CASSSRQGAGETQYF
TGTGCCAGCAGCTCACGACAGGGGGCGGGAGAGACCCAGTACTTC
>NA|TRBJ2-7|NA|TRBV7-6
CASSLGVARAGRAAYEQYF
TGTGCCAGCAGCTTAGGAGTAGCTCGAGCTGGAAGGGCTGCCTACGAGCAGTACTTC
>TRBD1|TRBJ2-5|NA|TRBV7-2
CASSSGQLETQYF
TGTGCCAGCAGCTCGGGACAGCTTGAGACCCAGTACTTC
>NA|TRBJ2-3|few|TRBV9
CASSVTGGGDTQYF
TGTGCCAGCAGCGTAACCGGGGGTGGAGATACGCAGTATTTT
>NA|TRBJ2-1|few|TRBV10-2
CASSGASGGQFF
TGCGCCAGCAGTGGTGCCTCGGGTGGGCAGTTCTTC
>NA|TRBJ2-1|NA|TRBV7-3
CASSLYISGPNEQFF
TGTGCCAGCAGCTTATATATCTCGGGGCCCAATGAGCAGTTCTTC
>TRBD1|TRBJ2-7|few|TRBV6-5
CASGTGIYEQYF
TGTGCCAGCGGGACAGGGATCTACGAGCAGTACTTC
>NA|TRBJ2-7|NA|TRBV29-1
CSVEDGGTYEQYF
TGCAGCGTTGAAGACGGCGGAACCTACGAGCAGTACTTC
>NA|TRBJ2-3|few|TRBV20-1
CSARDRDRGPDTQYF
TGCAGTGCTAGAGATCGAGATAGGGGACCAGATACGCAGTATTTT
>TRBD1|TRBJ1-5|NA|TRBV12-3/TRBV12-4
CASRPTGAINQPQHF
TGTGCCAGCAGACCTACAGGGGCTATTAATCAGCCCCAGCATTTT
>NA|TRBJ2-3|few|TRBV6-1
CASSEMVTGLTDTQYF
TGTGCCAGCAGTGAAATGGTGACAGGCCTCACAGATACGCAGTATTTT
>TRBD1|TRBJ2-5|once|TRBV6-5
CASGKDREETQYF
TGTGCCAGCGGCAAGGACAGGGAGGAGACCCAGTACTTC
>TRBD1|TRBJ1-2|few|TRBV10-3
CAINPGQGGGYGYTF
TGTGCCATCAACCCGGGACAGGGAGGCGGCTATGGCTACACCTTC
>TRBD2|TRBJ2-4|NA|TRBV20-1
CSATGTSSWGQQYF
TGCAGTGCCACCGGGACTAGCTCTTGGGGCCAGCAGTACTTC
>NA|TRBJ2-1|NA|TRBV2
CASSGGQLNEQFF
TGTGCCAGCAGTGGGGGCCAGCTTAATGAGCAGTTCTTC
>NA|TRBJ2-7|NA|TRBV3-1
CASSQGQGMGEQYF
TGTGCCAGCAGCCAAGGGCAGGGGATGGGGGAGCAGTACTTC
>NA|TRBJ1-2|few|TRBV6-1
CASRGSTGEIGYGYTF
TGTGCCAGCAGAGGGTCGACGGGGGAGATAGGCTATGGCTACACCTTC
>TRBD2|TRBJ2-7|NA|TRBV12-3/TRBV12-4
CASSPRPGLASEQYF
TGTGCCAGCAGCCCAAGGCCGGGACTAGCGAGTGAGCAGTACTTC
>TRBD1|TRBJ2-7|NA|TRBV7-2
CASSLRGQTGWYYEQYF
TGTGCCAGCAGCTTAAGAGGACAGACAGGGTGGTACTACGAGCAGTACTTC
>TRBD1|TRBJ1-1|NA|TRBV12-3/TRBV12-4
CASRRQGVNTEAFF
TGTGCCAGCAGAAGACAGGGTGTTAACACTGAAGCTTTCTTT
>NA|TRBJ2-6|few|TRBV20-1
CSADPSGFSGANVLTF
TGCAGTGCCGACCCTTCAGGGTTCTCCGGGGCCAACGTCCTGACTTTC
>TRBD1|TRBJ2-6|few|TRBV20-1
CSARDPRDSDSWANVLTF
TGCAGTGCTAGAGATCCACGGGACAGCGATTCTTGGGCCAACGTCCTGACTTTC
>NA|TRBJ1-5|few|TRBV6-4
CASSVGEGNQPQHF
TGTGCCAGCAGTGTGGGGGAAGGCAATCAGCCCCAGCATTTT
>TRBD1|TRBJ2-3|few|TRBV7-6
CASSNDRANTDTQYF
TGTGCCAGCAGCAACGACAGGGCAAACACAGATACGCAGTATTTT
>NA|TRBJ2-1|few|TRBV20-1
CSAPDLDEQFF
TGCAGTGCCCCGGACCTGGATGAGCAGTTCTTC
>NA|TRBJ2-5|NA|TRBV20-1
CSARDSGGAIPETQYF
TGCAGTGCTAGAGACAGTGGGGGGGCAATTCCGGAGACCCAGTACTTC
>NA|TRBJ1-5|NA|TRBV5-1
CASSLDGVYSNQPQHF
TGCGCCAGCAGCTTGGATGGGGTTTATAGCAATCAGCCCCAGCATTTT
>TRBD1|TRBJ2-7|NA|TRBV10-3
CATGDRVRLAYEQYF
TGTGCCACCGGGGACAGGGTAAGGCTCGCCTACGAGCAGTACTTC
>NA|TRBJ2-7|few|TRBV25-1
CASSERGLGLHEQYF
TGTGCCAGCAGTGAACGAGGGCTGGGACTCCACGAGCAGTACTTC
>NA|TRBJ2-7|many|TRBV20-1
CSAREGAVNEQYF
TGCAGTGCTAGAGAAGGGGCCGTCAACGAGCAGTACTTC
>TRBD1|TRBJ1-2|NA|TRBV27
CASSLQGAFNCGYTF
TGTGCCAGCAGTTTACAGGGGGCCTTTAACTGTGGCTACACCTTC
>TRBD2|TRBJ2-1|NA|TRBV20-1
CSARRSLGGDEQFF
TGCAGTGCTAGACGTTCGCTGGGAGGGGATGAGCAGTTCTTC
>NA|TRBJ1-6|NA|TRBV7-3
CASNLSGRENSPLHF
TGTGCCAGCAACTTATCGGGCAGAGAGAATTCACCCCTCCACTTT
>NA|TRBJ2-7|NA|TRBV20-1
CSAIRGGAFSYEQYF
TGCAGTGCTATAAGGGGGGGGGCCTTCAGCTACGAGCAGTACTTC
>NA|TRBJ2-5|once|TRBV7-9
CASSLEESPVPQYF
TGTGCCAGCAGCTTAGAAGAGTCACCGGTCCCTCAGTACTTC
>NA|TRBJ2-6|NA|TRBV6-5
CASSYTGTGANVLTF
TGTGCCAGCAGTTATACAGGGACTGGGGCCAACGTCCTGACTTTC
>TRBD1|TRBJ1-2|NA|TRBV6-5
CASSKGQVDYGYTF
TGTGCCAGCAGCAAAGGACAGGTCGACTATGGCTACACCTTC
>NA|TRBJ2-3|NA|TRBV12-3/TRBV12-4
CASTSWAQASTDVQYF
TGTGCCAGCACTTCTTGGGCCCAGGCGAGCACAGATGTGCAGTATTTT
>NA|TRBJ2-1|few|TRBV7-9
CASSLAPDSRNEQFF
TGTGCCAGCAGCTTAGCTCCGGACTCGCGGAATGAGCAGTTCTTC
>NA|TRBJ2-1|NA|TRBV7-2
CASSLYLDRDNEQFF
TGTGCCAGCAGCTTATATTTGGACCGAGACAATGAGCAGTTCTTC